This TCR beta chain was recorded in a study of blood T cell repertoires in COVID-19. Study-level information: The analysed material was cDNA or gDNA that came from T cells, B-cell-depleted T cells, or PBMCs.

The germline V gene encodes CDR1 LNHDA and CDR2 SQIVND (reference sequence). The length of the CDR3 is 13 residues. Trimming removed 7 bases at V and 12 bases at J, with 16 bases between. The Seattle patients, enrolled during active infection, were followed longitudinally. Methods used by the authors: Amplified reference gene primers provided the basis for estimating nucleated cell counts. Clones were sequenced by immunoSEQ multiplex PCR, and TCRdb holds only the in-frame ones, with some missing. The V and J calls and the clone size are those of that table, but D and trimming were determined from the DNA. The repertoire holds about 73,000 clones, with 70% to 80% as singletons.

The chain recombines TRBV19 with TRBJ1-6; tentatively, D is TRBD1 (5 bases). The clonotype comes from a man in his sixties or seventies with COVID-19, enrolled during active disease. Specimen: peripheral blood. CDR3 coding DNA: TGTGCCAGTACCCCGACAGCCCATGAACCCCTCCACTTT. Its translation is CASTPTAHEPLHF. The full variable domain, with the rest looked up from reference TRBV19 and TRBJ1-6, is DGGITQSPKYLFRKEGQNVTLSCEQNLNHDAMYWYRQDPGQGLRLIYYSQIVNDFQKGDIAEGYSVSREKKESFPLTVTSAQKNPTAFYLCASTPTAHEPLHFGNGTRLTVT.